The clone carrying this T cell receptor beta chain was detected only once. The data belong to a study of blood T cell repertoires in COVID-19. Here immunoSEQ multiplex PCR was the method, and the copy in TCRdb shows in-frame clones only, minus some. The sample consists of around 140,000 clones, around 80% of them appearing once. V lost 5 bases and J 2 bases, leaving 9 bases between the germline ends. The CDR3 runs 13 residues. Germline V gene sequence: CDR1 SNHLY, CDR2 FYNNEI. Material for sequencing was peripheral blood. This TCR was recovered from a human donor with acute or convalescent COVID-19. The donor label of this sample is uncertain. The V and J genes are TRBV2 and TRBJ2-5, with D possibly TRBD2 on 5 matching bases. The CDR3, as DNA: TGTGCCAGCAGTTTTTCGGGACAAGAGACCCAGTACTTC. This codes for CASSFSGQETQYF.